One sample yielded the 21 T cell receptor beta chains listed below, sequenced in a study of blood T cell repertoires in COVID-19. Clones were sequenced by immunoSEQ multiplex PCR, and TCRdb holds only the in-frame ones, with some missing. The repertoire has 95,000 or so clones, roughly 80% of them found once; the top ten carry approximately 25%. Sequencing used peripheral blood. These receptors came from a human donor in a cohort sampled during active COVID-19.

The chain uses TRBV5-1 and TRBJ1-1; D is uncertain. V lost 4 bases and J lost 2, with 15 bases in between. Per germline, CDR1 SGHRS and CDR2 YFSETQ. This CDR3 is built from 15 residues. CDR3 residues: CASSSSLNLNTEAFF. For the CDR3, the DNA is TGCGCCAGCAGCAGTTCACTAAACCTAAACACTGAAGCTTTCTTT.

The chain has TRBV4-3 and TRBJ2-1, with 9 bases aligning to TRBD2. Trimming at V came to 3 bases and at J to 4 bases, leaving 4 bases not matched to a gene. This CDR3 is 15 amino acids long. Germline V gives CDR1 LGHNA, CDR2 YSLEER. The CDR3 DNA follows: TGCGCCAGCAGCCACGGACTAGCGCGGTACAATGAGCAGTTCTTC. Amino acids: CASSHGLARYNEQFF.

The CDR3 DNA sequence: TGTGCCAGCAGTTTACCTACCACAGGGAACTTGAGGGAGCAGTACTTC. This encodes CASSLPTTGNLREQYF. The genes are TRBV28 and TRBJ2-7, with a possible D match to TRBD1 (6 bases). Trimming stripped 2 bases from V and 7 bases from J, with 21 bases between. Germline V gene lookup returns CDR1 MDHEN and CDR2 SYDVKM. This CDR3 is 16 amino acids long.

The V and J genes are TRBV7-2 and TRBJ1-6; TRBD1 is a possible D gene (6 bases). The CDR3 has 14 amino acids. Per germline, CDR1 SGHTA and CDR2 FQGNSA. V lost 5 bases and J lost 7, with 12 bases in between. CDR3 protein: CASSPLGANSPLHF. CDR3 in DNA: TGTGCCAGCAGCCCTCTGGGGGCGAATTCACCCCTCCACTTT.

This chain's CDR3 is CASSLYRGRETQYF. DNA for the CDR3: TGTGCCAGCAGCCTGTACAGGGGCCGAGAGACCCAGTACTTC. This chain uses TRBV7-2 with TRBJ2-5; 7 bases align to TRBD1. This CDR3 region has 14 residues. With 5 bases clipped from V and 4 bases from J, the junction kept 7 bases outside the gene matches. Germline assignment: CDR1 SGHTA and CDR2 FQGNSA.

The rearrangement links TRBV21-1 to TRBJ1-1; whether TRBD1, the table's D call, matches the DNA was not checked. TRBV21-1 corresponds to a pseudogene. The CDR3 runs 16 residues. CDR3 DNA sequence: TGTGCCAGCAGCAAAGGGAAGAGGGGGAAAGGCACTGAAGCTTTCTTT. Amino acid sequence: CASSKGKRGKGTEAFF.

This chain links TRBV19 with TRBJ2-3; 9 nucleotides align to TRBD1. The CDR3 consists of 16 residues. V was clipped by 5 bases and J by 3 bases; unmatched bases: 9. Germline CDR1 and CDR2: LNHDA and SQIVND (reference sequence). CDR3 in amino acids: CASSAAGTGKTDTQYF. The DNA of the CDR3 is TGTGCCAGTAGTGCGGCCGGGACAGGGAAGACAGATACGCAGTATTTT.

This chain joins TRBV28 and TRBJ1-5; TRBD1 matches at 8 bases. This CDR3 has 15 residues. J was trimmed by 6 bases and V by 5 bases; bases with no gene match: 9. The germline V gene has CDR1 MDHEN and CDR2 SYDVKM. CDR3 DNA: TGTGCCAGCAGTAACCCACAGGGGGGGGTTCAGCCCCAGCATTTT. Its protein is CASSNPQGGVQPQHF.

This chain joins TRBV10-3 and TRBJ2-7, with 9 bases matching TRBD2. The CDR3 contains 15 residues. V lost 2 bases and J lost 3; bases outside the gene matches: 5. Germline CDR1 ENHRY, CDR2 SYGVKD. CDR3 in amino acids: CAISEGISGGYEQYF. Here the CDR3 DNA reads TGTGCCATCAGTGAGGGGATTAGCGGGGGCTACGAGCAGTACTTC.

The chain employs TRBV6-5 and TRBJ1-6; D is perhaps TRBD1 (6 bases). This CDR3 is 14 amino acids long. V shed 0 bases and J shed 8 bases, with 8 bases lying between them. Germline V lookup: CDR1 MNHEY, CDR2 SVGAGI. The CDR3 nucleotides read TGTGCCAGCAGTTACTCGGCAGGGGATTCACCCCTCCACTTT. Its protein is CASSYSAGDSPLHF.

This clone occurred a few times. The rearrangement uses TRBV12-3 or TRBV12-4 and TRBJ1-1, with TRBD1 as a possible D gene (5 bases). V was cut by 3 bases and J by 6 bases, with 11 bases left in between. The CDR3 totals 13 residues. This chain's CDR3 is CASSFSTGAEAFF. The CDR3 DNA is TGTGCCAGCAGTTTTTCCACAGGAGCTGAAGCTTTCTTT.

The chain has TRBV19 and TRBJ1-4, with TRBD1 matching 11 bases. This CDR3 contains 14 residues. The germline V gene has CDR1 LNHDA and CDR2 SQIVND (reference sequence). After removal of 6 bases from V and 4 bases from J, the junction contained 1 base not matched to a gene. The CDR3 nucleotides are TGTGCCAGTAGGGGGACAGGGGGTAATGAAAAACTGTTTTTT. This encodes CASRGTGGNEKLFF.

V is TRBV2 and J is TRBJ2-5, with D maybe TRBD2 (7 bases). CDR3 length: 14 amino acids. Germline V gene sequence: CDR1 SNHLY, CDR2 FYNNEI. V was cut by 6 bases and J by 4 bases, with 15 bases left in between. The CDR3, as DNA: TGTGCCAGCAGGCGGGGGCAGGGAGCAGAGACCCAGTACTTC. It is translated as CASRRGQGAETQYF.

The chain recombines TRBV19 with TRBJ1-5; D unclear. The CDR3 contains 13 residues. Trimming took 3 bases from V and 8 from J, leaving 11 bases between them. Germline V gene sequence: CDR1 LNHDA, CDR2 SQIVND (reference sequence). The CDR3 region is CASSIAVPKPQHF. CDR3 DNA: TGTGCCAGTAGTATCGCCGTACCTAAGCCCCAGCATTTT.

V usage is TRBV10-1 and J usage is TRBJ1-5, with 9 bases identical to TRBD1. Germline CDR1 is WNHNN and CDR2 is SYGVQD (reference sequence). The CDR3 contains 14 residues. J was trimmed by 7 bases and V by 7 bases; bases with no gene match: 8. The CDR3 sequence is CASTQNRGRQPQHF. CDR3 DNA sequence: TGCGCCAGCACCCAAAACAGGGGGCGGCAGCCCCAGCATTTT.

This clone was picked up many times. This rearrangement joins TRBV20-1 to TRBJ1-2, with TRBD1 matching over 11 bases. The CDR3 contains 17 residues. Per the germline V gene, CDR1 is DFQATT and CDR2 is SNEGSKA (reference sequence). Losses at the gene ends were 3 bases for V and 4 bases for J; bases not matched to a gene: 13. The chain's CDR3 is CSASSRDRGVSRYGYTF. The CDR3 region has the DNA TGCAGTGCTAGTTCGCGGGACAGGGGGGTCTCTCGCTATGGCTACACCTTC.

The chain is built from TRBV14 and TRBJ2-2; no reliable D call. CDR3 length: 18 residues. Deletions cut 0 bases from V and 5 bases from J, with 19 bases between. Germline V gene sequence: CDR1 SGHDN, CDR2 FVKESK. CDR3 coding DNA: TGTGCCAGCAGCCAAGAATCCGCGGCCTTCAGTGTTACCGGGGAGCTGTTTTTT. Translating it yields CASSQESAAFSVTGELFF.

CDR3 region: CASSPGTGHSPLHF. For the CDR3, the DNA is TGTGCCAGCAGCCCCGGGACAGGGCACTCACCCCTCCACTTT. The V and J genes are TRBV7-2 and TRBJ1-6, with TRBD1 matching 9 bases. The V segment lost 5 bases and the J segment 10 bases; nucleotides outside the gene matches: 6. The germline V gene has CDR1 SGHTA and CDR2 FQGNSA. CDR3 length equals 14 residues. The whole variable domain, remainder taken from reference TRBV7-2 and TRBJ1-6, is GAGVSQSPSNKVTEKGKDVELRCDPISGHTALYWYRQSLGQGLEFLIYFQGNSAPDKSGLPSDRFSAERTGGSVSTLTIQRTQQEDSAVYLCASSPGTGHSPLHFGNGTRLTVT.

In its sample, this clone was seen once. The gene calls are TRBV6-1 and TRBJ1-1; D perhaps matches TRBD1 (6 bases). Germline loops: CDR1 MNHNS, CDR2 SASEGT. This CDR3 is 16 amino acids long. With 2 bases removed from V and 6 bases from J, the gap between germline ends came to 19 bases. CDR3 loop: CASSELWTAGRAEAFF. The CDR3, as DNA: TGTGCCAGCAGTGAACTCTGGACAGCTGGTAGGGCTGAAGCTTTCTTT.

V and J are TRBV7-3 and TRBJ2-3, with 7 bases aligning to TRBD1. Germline lookup yields CDR1 SGHTA and CDR2 FQGTGA. The V and J ends lost 0 bases and 1 base, in that order; junction bases with no gene match: 4. CDR3 size: 16 residues. This chain's CDR3 is CASSLTPGTGTDTQYF. DNA for the CDR3: TGTGCCAGCAGCTTAACGCCTGGGACAGGCACAGATACGCAGTATTTT.

The V and J genes are TRBV19 and TRBJ1-3; no clear D gene. Germline CDR1 and CDR2: LNHDA and SQIVND (reference sequence). Trimming shortened V by 7 bases and J by 0 bases, and 19 bases separated the two germline ends. This CDR3 spans 17 amino acids. This chain's CDR3 is CASIPPRVGSSGNTIYF. In DNA form, the CDR3 reads TGTGCCAGTATTCCCCCCCGAGTCGGGAGCTCTGGAAACACCATATATTTT.